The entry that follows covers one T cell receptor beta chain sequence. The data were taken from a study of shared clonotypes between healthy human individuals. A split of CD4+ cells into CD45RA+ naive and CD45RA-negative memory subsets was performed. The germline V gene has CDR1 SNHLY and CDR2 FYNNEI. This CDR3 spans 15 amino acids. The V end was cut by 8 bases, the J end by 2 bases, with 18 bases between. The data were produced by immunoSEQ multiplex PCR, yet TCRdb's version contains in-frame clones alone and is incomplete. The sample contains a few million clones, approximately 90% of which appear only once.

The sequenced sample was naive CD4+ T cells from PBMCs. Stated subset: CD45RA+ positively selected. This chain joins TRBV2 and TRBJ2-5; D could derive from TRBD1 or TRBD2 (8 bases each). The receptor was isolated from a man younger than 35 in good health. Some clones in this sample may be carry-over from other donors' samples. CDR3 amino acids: CASQGASGSQETQYF. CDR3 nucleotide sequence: TGTGCCAGCCAGGGGGCCAGCGGGAGTCAAGAGACCCAGTACTTC.